This T cell receptor (beta chain) was retrieved from a study of blood T cell repertoires in COVID-19. Study at large: The United States, Italy and Spain were the sources of the acute and convalescent COVID-19 samples.

Data came from immunoSEQ multiplex PCR; TCRdb stores just in-frame clones and leaves some out. The table lists about 160,000 clones, 87% of them singletons, with roughly 4% in the top ten. Germline CDR1 is MNHEY and CDR2 is SMNVEV (reference sequence). The CDR3 is made up of 14 amino acids. Trimming left V 3 bases short and J 6 bases short, with 14 bases between. Sequencing input: peripheral blood. The genes are TRBV27 and TRBJ1-1, with D maybe TRBD1 (6 bases). This clonotype was sampled from a woman aged 55 to 70 who had recovered from COVID-19. This CDR3 reads CASSFRGGMAEAFF. The CDR3 DNA reads TGTGCCAGCAGTTTCCGCGGGGGCATGGCTGAAGCTTTCTTT.